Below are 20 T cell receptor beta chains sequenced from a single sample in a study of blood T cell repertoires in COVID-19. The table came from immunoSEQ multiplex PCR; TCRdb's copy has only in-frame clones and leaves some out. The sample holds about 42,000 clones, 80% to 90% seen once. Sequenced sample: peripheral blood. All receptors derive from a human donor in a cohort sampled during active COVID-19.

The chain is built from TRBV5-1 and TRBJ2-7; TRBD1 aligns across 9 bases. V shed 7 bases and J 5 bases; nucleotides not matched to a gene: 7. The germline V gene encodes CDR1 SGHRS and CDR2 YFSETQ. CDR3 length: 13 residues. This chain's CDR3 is CASSTDRGHEQYF. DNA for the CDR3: TGCGCCAGCTCAACGGACAGGGGACACGAGCAGTACTTC.

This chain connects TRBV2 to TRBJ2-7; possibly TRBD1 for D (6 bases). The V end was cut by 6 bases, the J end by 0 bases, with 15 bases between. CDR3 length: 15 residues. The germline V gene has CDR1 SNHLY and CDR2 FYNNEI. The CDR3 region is CASSNLVDSSYEQYF. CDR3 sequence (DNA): TGTGCCAGCAGCAACTTAGTGGACAGCTCCTACGAGCAGTACTTC.

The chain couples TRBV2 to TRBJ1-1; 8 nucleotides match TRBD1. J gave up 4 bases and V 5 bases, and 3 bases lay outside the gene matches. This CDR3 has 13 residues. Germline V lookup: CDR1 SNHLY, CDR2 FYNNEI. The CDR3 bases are TGTGCCAGCAGTCAGGACAGGGTCACTGAAGCTTTCTTT. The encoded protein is CASSQDRVTEAFF.

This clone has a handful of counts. For the CDR3, the DNA is TGTGCCAGCAGTTTACTAGGGACTGCCTACAATGAGCAGTTCTTC. This translates into CASSLLGTAYNEQFF. The J gene is TRBJ2-1, the V gene TRBV27, with D tentatively TRBD2 (6 bases). Germline V gene data show CDR1 as MNHEY and CDR2 as SMNVEV (reference sequence). V lost 2 bases to trimming and J lost 2 bases, with 10 bases between them. The CDR3 is 15 residues long.

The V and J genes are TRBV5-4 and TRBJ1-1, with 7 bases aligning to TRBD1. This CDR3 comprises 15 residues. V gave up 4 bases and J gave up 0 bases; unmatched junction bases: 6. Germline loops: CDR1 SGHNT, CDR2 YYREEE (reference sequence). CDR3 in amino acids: CASSAGQLMNTEAFF. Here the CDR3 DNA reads TGTGCCAGCAGCGCGGGACAGCTCATGAACACTGAAGCTTTCTTT.

CDR3 sequence (DNA): TGTGCCAGCAGCTACGGACTAGCCCCAGATACGCAGTATTTT. It encodes CASSYGLAPDTQYF. The chain links TRBV7-2 to TRBJ2-3; 8 bases line up with TRBD2. CDR3 size: 14 residues. Germline V lookup: CDR1 SGHTA, CDR2 FQGNSA. The trim removed 4 bases at V and 4 bases at J, leaving 4 bases unmatched. The full variable domain, completed using reference TRBV7-2 and TRBJ2-3, is GAGVSQSPSNKVTEKGKDVELRCDPISGHTALYWYRQSLGQGLEFLIYFQGNSAPDKSGLPSDRFSAERTGGSVSTLTIQRTQQEDSAVYLCASSYGLAPDTQYFGPGTRLTVL.

CDR3 protein: CATSVLDLSYTF. The CDR3 bases are TGTGCCACCAGTGTTCTGGACTTGAGCTACACCTTC. The V and J genes are TRBV24-1 and TRBJ1-2; no firm D call. Trimming removed 5 bases at V and 9 bases at J, with 12 bases between. Per the germline V gene, CDR1 is KGHDR and CDR2 is SFDVKD. This CDR3 region has 12 residues.

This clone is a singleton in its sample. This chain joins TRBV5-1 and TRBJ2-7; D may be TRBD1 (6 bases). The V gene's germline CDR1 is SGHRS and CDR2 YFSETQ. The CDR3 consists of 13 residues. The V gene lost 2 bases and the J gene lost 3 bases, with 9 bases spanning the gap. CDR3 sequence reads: CASSLTGRYEQYF. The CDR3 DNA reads TGCGCCAGCAGCTTAACAGGGCGCTACGAGCAGTACTTC.

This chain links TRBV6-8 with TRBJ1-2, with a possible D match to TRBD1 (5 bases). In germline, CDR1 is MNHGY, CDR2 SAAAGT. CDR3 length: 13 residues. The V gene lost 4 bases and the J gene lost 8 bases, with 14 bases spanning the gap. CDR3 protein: CASSFKGDKGYTF. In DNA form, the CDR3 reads TGTGCCAGCAGTTTTAAAGGGGATAAGGGCTACACCTTC.

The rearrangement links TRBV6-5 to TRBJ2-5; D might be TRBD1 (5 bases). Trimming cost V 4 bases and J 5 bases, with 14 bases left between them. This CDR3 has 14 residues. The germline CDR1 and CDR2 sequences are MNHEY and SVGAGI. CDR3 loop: CASSLGVGLETQYF. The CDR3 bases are TGTGCCAGCAGTTTAGGGGTGGGGCTTGAGACCCAGTACTTC.

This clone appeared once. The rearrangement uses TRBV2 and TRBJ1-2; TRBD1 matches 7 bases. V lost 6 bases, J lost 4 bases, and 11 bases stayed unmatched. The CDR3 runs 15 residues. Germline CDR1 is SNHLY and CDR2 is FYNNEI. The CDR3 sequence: CASRDRSRGIYGYTF. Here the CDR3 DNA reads TGTGCCAGCAGGGACAGGTCGAGGGGGATCTATGGCTACACCTTC.

CDR3 in DNA: TGTGCCAGCTCACTCCCGTTGGAGCCCTACGAGCAGTACTTC. It is translated as CASSLPLEPYEQYF. V gene TRBV18 combines with J gene TRBJ2-7; D is undetermined. The germline gives CDR1 KGHSH, CDR2 LQKENI. Deletions cut 4 bases from V and 2 bases from J, with 12 bases between. The CDR3 is made up of 14 amino acids.

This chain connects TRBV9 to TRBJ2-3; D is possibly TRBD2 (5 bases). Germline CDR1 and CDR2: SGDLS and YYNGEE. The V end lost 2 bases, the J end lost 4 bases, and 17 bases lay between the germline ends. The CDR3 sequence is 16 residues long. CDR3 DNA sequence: TGTGCCAGCAGCGTCTCGGGCCGAGGGTATGCAGATACGCAGTATTTT. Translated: CASSVSGRGYADTQYF. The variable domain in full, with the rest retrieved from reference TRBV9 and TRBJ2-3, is DSGVTQTPKHLITATGQRVTLRCSPRSGDLSVYWYQQSLDQGLQFLIQYYNGEERAKGNILERFSAQQFPDLHSELNLSSLELGDSALYFCASSVSGRGYADTQYFGPGTRLTVL.

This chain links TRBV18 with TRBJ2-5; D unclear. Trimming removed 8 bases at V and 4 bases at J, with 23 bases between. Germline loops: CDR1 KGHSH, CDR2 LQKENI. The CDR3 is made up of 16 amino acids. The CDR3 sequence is CASQNRKNSPSETQYF. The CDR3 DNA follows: TGTGCCAGCCAAAATCGAAAAAACTCCCCCTCAGAGACCCAGTACTTC.

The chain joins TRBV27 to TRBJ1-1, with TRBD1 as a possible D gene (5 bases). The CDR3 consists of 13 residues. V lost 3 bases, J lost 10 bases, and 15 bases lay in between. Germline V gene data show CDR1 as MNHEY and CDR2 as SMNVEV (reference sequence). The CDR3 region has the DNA TGTGCCAGCAGTTTGCGGGGGGGGGTAGGAGCTTTCTTT. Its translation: CASSLRGGVGAFF.

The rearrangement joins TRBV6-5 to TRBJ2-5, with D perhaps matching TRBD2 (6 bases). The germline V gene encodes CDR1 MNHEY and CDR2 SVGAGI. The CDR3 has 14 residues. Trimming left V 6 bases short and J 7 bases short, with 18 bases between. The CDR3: CASRNVGDSRTQYF. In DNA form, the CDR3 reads TGTGCCAGCAGAAACGTAGGGGACTCCCGGACCCAGTACTTC.

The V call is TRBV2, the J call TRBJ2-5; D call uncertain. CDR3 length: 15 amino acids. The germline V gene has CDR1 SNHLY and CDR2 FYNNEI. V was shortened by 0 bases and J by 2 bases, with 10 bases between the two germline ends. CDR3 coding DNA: TGTGCCAGCAGTGAAGCATACGGGTTTCAAGAGACCCAGTACTTC. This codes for CASSEAYGFQETQYF.

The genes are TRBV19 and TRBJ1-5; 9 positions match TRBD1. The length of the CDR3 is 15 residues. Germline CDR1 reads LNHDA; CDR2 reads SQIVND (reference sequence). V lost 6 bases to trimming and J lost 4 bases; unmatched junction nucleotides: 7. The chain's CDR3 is CASSVPGQGNQPQHF. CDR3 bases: TGTGCCAGTAGCGTACCGGGACAGGGAAATCAGCCCCAGCATTTT.

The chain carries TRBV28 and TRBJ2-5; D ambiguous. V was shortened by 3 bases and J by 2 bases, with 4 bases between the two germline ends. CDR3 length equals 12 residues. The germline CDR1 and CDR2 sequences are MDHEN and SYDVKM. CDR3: CASSFQQETQYF. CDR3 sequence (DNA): TGTGCCAGCAGTTTCCAACAAGAGACCCAGTACTTC.

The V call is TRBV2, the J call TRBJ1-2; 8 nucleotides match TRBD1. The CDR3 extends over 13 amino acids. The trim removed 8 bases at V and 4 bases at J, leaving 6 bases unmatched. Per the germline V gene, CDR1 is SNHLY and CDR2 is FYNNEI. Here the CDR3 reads CASQGGTGYGYTF. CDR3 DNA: TGTGCCAGCCAAGGAGGGACAGGCTATGGCTACACCTTC.